This TCR beta chain was observed in a study of PD-1 blockade in classical Hodgkin lymphoma. Time point given: newly diagnosed, previously untreated cHL patient sample. Peripheral samples used as comparators were newly diagnosed, untreated classical Hodgkin lymphoma PBMCs. General study results and limits: Reported baseline diversity: healthy donors highest, relapsed/refractory patients lowest. Reasons behind the repertoire differences stay unclear, perhaps disease activity or earlier therapy.

This CDR3 is built from 15 residues. J lost 1 base, V lost 5 bases, and 4 bases had no gene match. Germline V gives CDR1 ENHRY, CDR2 SYGVKD. A note on this clone: Its antigen remains unidentified.

TCRdb's copy holds only in-frame clones and misses some; the assay was immunoSEQ multiplex PCR. The sample holds tens of thousands of clones, roughly 91% seen once. The V and J genes are TRBV10-3 and TRBJ2-5; 10 bases agree with TRBD2. The sequenced sample consisted of peripheral blood mononuclear cells (PBMCs). The receptor comes from a human donor with classical Hodgkin lymphoma. This CDR3 reads CAISPSGSLQETQYF. Here the CDR3 DNA reads TGTGCCATCAGTCCTAGCGGGAGCCTCCAAGAGACCCAGTACTTC.